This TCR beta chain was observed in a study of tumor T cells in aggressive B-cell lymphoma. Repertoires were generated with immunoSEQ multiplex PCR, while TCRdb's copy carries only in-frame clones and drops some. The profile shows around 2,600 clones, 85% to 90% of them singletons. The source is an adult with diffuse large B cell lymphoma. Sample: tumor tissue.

The CDR3 loop reads CAWDTGGTQHF. CDR3 in DNA: TGTGCCTGGGATACAGGGGGCACCCAGCATTTT. The J gene is TRBJ1-5, the V gene TRBV30; 9 bases are shared with TRBD1. After removal of 5 bases from V and 11 bases from J, the junction contained 4 bases not matched to a gene. This CDR3 spans 11 amino acids. Germline V gene data show CDR1 as GTSNPN and CDR2 as SVGIG (reference sequence).